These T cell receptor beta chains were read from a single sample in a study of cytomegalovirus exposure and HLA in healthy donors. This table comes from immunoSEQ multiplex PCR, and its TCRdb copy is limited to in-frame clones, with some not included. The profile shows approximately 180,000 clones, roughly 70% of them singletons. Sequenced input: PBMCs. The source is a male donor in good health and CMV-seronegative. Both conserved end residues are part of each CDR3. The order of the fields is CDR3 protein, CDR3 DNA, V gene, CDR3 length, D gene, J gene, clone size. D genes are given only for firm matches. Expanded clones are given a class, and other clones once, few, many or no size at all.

CAWKLYNRAFF,TGTGCCTGGAAATTGTACAATCGAGCTTTCTTT,TRBV30,11,NA,TRBJ1-1,once
CASSSLLTDTQYF,TGTGCCAGCAGTTCCCTACTCACAGATACGCAGTATTTT,TRBV27,13,NA,TRBJ2-3,NA
CASSYVGNEQYF,TGTGCCAGCAGTTACGTGGGCAACGAGCAGTACTTC,TRBV6-5,12,NA,TRBJ2-7,NA
CASIPSGPFNQPQHF,TGTGCCAGCATCCCCAGCGGCCCTTTTAATCAGCCCCAGCATTTT,TRBV28,15,NA,TRBJ1-5,NA
CASSYSTGGDLPQHF,TGTGCCAGCAGTTACTCAACAGGGGGCGATTTGCCCCAGCATTTT,TRBV6-5,15,TRBD1,TRBJ1-5,NA
CAWSLQGSEKLFF,TGTGCCTGGAGTTTACAGGGGAGTGAAAAACTGTTTTTT,TRBV30,13,TRBD1,TRBJ1-4,NA
CASSLNRGPSQPQHF,TGTGCCAGCAGCTTGAACAGGGGGCCGAGTCAGCCCCAGCATTTT,TRBV7-8,15,TRBD1,TRBJ1-5,few
CSSSLKERMTPDTQYF,TGTTCCAGCAGCTTAAAAGAGCGGATGACCCCGGATACGCAGTATTTT,TRBV7-9,16,NA,TRBJ2-3,NA
CASSFGRGGNQPQHF,TGTGCCAGCAGTTTTGGCAGGGGGGGCAATCAGCCCCAGCATTTT,TRBV28,15,TRBD1,TRBJ1-5,NA
CASSPQGGTGDTQYF,TGTGCCAGCAGCCCCCAGGGGGGAACTGGCGATACGCAGTATTTT,TRBV11-2,15,NA,TRBJ2-3,once
CASRGTSGGAREQYF,TGTGCCAGCAGGGGGACTAGCGGGGGGGCACGCGAGCAGTACTTC,TRBV7-9,15,TRBD2,TRBJ2-7,NA
CASRDRAYEQYF,TGTGCCAGCCGGGACAGGGCCTACGAGCAGTACTTC,TRBV30,12,TRBD1,TRBJ2-7,NA
CASSVGDRQRETQYF,TGTGCCAGCAGCGTAGGGGACAGGCAACGGGAGACCCAGTACTTC,TRBV9,15,TRBD1,TRBJ2-5,NA
CASSKSDTQYF,TGTGCCAGCAGCAAATCAGATACGCAGTATTTT,TRBV27,11,NA,TRBJ2-3,NA
CASSDPSGSYNSPLHF,TGTGCCAGCAGTGACCCCAGCGGCTCCTATAATTCACCCCTCCACTTT,TRBV2,16,NA,TRBJ1-6,NA
CASSPLVSSYNEQFF,TGTGCCAGCAGCCCATTAGTGAGCTCCTACAATGAGCAGTTCTTC,TRBV5-4,15,NA,TRBJ2-1,once
CASSVRGLHYGYTF,TGTGCCAGCAGTGTCAGGGGGCTCCACTATGGCTACACCTTC,TRBV6-5,14,TRBD1,TRBJ1-2,NA
CASSSQGNTEAFF,TGTGCCAGCAGCTCGCAGGGGAACACTGAAGCTTTCTTT,TRBV7-6,13,NA,TRBJ1-1,NA
CASSLAGAGSTDTQYF,TGTGCCAGCAGCTTAGCGGGAGCGGGGAGCACAGATACGCAGTATTTT,TRBV11-2,16,TRBD2,TRBJ2-3,NA
CASSRRASGAGGTDTQYF,TGTGCCAGCAGCCGGAGGGCTAGCGGAGCGGGGGGAACAGATACGCAGTATTTT,TRBV9,18,TRBD2,TRBJ2-3,NA
CASSLKVSSGDTEAFF,TGTGCCAGCAGCTTAAAAGTTTCTTCCGGGGACACTGAAGCTTTCTTT,TRBV7-2,16,NA,TRBJ1-1,NA
CASARLTSGGHEQFF,TGTGCCAGCGCTCGATTGACTAGCGGGGGCCATGAGCAGTTCTTC,TRBV6-6,15,TRBD2,TRBJ2-1,NA
CASSLSSYEQYF,TGCGCCAGCAGCCTCAGCTCCTACGAGCAGTACTTC,TRBV5-1,12,NA,TRBJ2-7,NA
CASSYSSPEIGYEQYF,TGTGCCAGCAGTTACTCTAGCCCTGAGATAGGCTACGAGCAGTACTTC,TRBV6-5,16,NA,TRBJ2-7,NA
CASSPGTADYEQYF,TGCGCCAGCAGCCCGGGAACCGCCGACTACGAGCAGTACTTC,TRBV4-3,14,NA,TRBJ2-7,NA
CASREVGELFF,TGTGCCAGCAGGGAGGTCGGGGAGCTGTTTTTT,TRBV28,11,NA,TRBJ2-2,NA
CASSHLTDTQYF,TGTGCCAGCAGCCACCTCACAGATACGCAGTATTTT,TRBV14,12,NA,TRBJ2-3,NA
CASIKPGQVEAFF,TGTGCCAGCATCAAACCGGGACAGGTTGAAGCTTTCTTT,TRBV7-9,13,TRBD1,TRBJ1-1,NA
CASSSRGTVQIWTEAFF,TGTGCCAGCAGCTCGAGGGGGACGGTCCAAATTTGGACTGAAGCTTTCTTT,TRBV5-4,17,NA,TRBJ1-1,NA
CASGPGDVRGSSYNEQFF,TGTGCTAGTGGCCCCGGGGACGTCCGGGGGAGCTCCTACAATGAGCAGTTCTTC,TRBV12-5,18,NA,TRBJ2-1,few
CASSPRGDNEQFF,TGTGCCAGCAGCCCCCGGGGGGACAATGAGCAGTTCTTC,TRBV7-3,13,TRBD2,TRBJ2-1,NA
CASSAGNQPQHF,TGTGCCAGCAGTGCCGGGAATCAGCCCCAGCATTTT,TRBV2,12,NA,TRBJ1-5,NA
CASISERLLYEQYF,TGTGCCAGCATTTCCGAGCGGCTGCTCTACGAGCAGTACTTC,TRBV28,14,NA,TRBJ2-7,once
CASSSGYEQYF,TGTGCCAGCAGCTCGGGTTACGAGCAGTACTTC,TRBV9,11,NA,TRBJ2-7,NA
CASSHSNEQFF,TGTGCCAGCAGCCACAGCAATGAGCAGTTCTTC,TRBV14,11,NA,TRBJ2-1,NA
CSVQTGGDGYTF,TGCAGCGTCCAAACAGGGGGCGATGGCTACACCTTC,TRBV29-1,12,TRBD1,TRBJ1-2,NA
CASSTPREHTEAFF,TGTGCCAGTAGTACCCCTCGGGAACACACTGAAGCTTTCTTT,TRBV19,14,NA,TRBJ1-1,NA
CASSEYDRRRAPLHF,TGTGCCAGCAGTGAATATGATCGAAGACGGGCACCCCTCCACTTT,TRBV25-1,15,NA,TRBJ1-6,NA
CASSYGQMNTEAFF,TGCGCCAGCAGTTACGGACAGATGAACACTGAAGCTTTCTTT,TRBV4-1,14,NA,TRBJ1-1,NA
CASSLPQGNPLQHF,TGTGCCAGCAGTTTGCCACAGGGAAATCCTCTACAGCATTTT,TRBV28,14,NA,TRBJ1-5,NA
CASSLEARGLCQPQHF,TGTGCCAGCAGCTTAGAGGCCAGGGGTTTGTGTCAGCCCCAGCATTTT,TRBV11-3,16,NA,TRBJ1-5,NA
CASSPSTGAWQPQHF,TGTGCCAGTAGTCCCTCGACAGGGGCCTGGCAGCCCCAGCATTTT,TRBV19,15,TRBD1,TRBJ1-5,NA
CASSYTRARSPLHF,TGTGCCAGCAGCTACACCAGGGCTCGGTCACCCCTCCACTTT,TRBV14,14,NA,TRBJ1-6,NA
CASTRGTGGNTIYF,TGCGCCAGCACCCGCGGGACAGGTGGAAACACCATATATTTT,TRBV5-1,14,TRBD1,TRBJ1-3,NA
CASSPGGGSYQPQHF,TGTGCCAGCAGCCCCGGTGGGGGGAGCTATCAGCCCCAGCATTTT,TRBV6-5,15,NA,TRBJ1-5,NA
CAWTFWTGVNYGYTF,TGTGCCTGGACCTTTTGGACAGGGGTAAACTATGGCTACACCTTC,TRBV30,15,TRBD1,TRBJ1-2,NA
CSVEPLQETQYF,TGCAGCGTTGAACCTCTCCAAGAGACCCAGTACTTC,TRBV29-1,12,NA,TRBJ2-5,NA
CAWLGRAGTEAFF,TGTGCCTGGCTCGGAAGGGCGGGCACTGAAGCTTTCTTT,TRBV30,13,NA,TRBJ1-1,NA
CASSLWRRSGRVGEQYF,TGTGCCAGCAGTTTATGGAGACGTAGCGGGAGGGTCGGCGAGCAGTACTTC,TRBV28,17,TRBD2,TRBJ2-7,NA
CASSQTGYEQYF,TGTGCCAGCAGCCAGACAGGCTACGAGCAGTACTTC,TRBV7-8,12,NA,TRBJ2-7,few
CASSSPGAEGLNEQFF,TGTGCCAGCAGTTCCCCCGGAGCGGAGGGGCTGAATGAGCAGTTCTTC,TRBV27,16,NA,TRBJ2-1,few
CASIPGRDSNQPQHF,TGTGCCAGCATTCCCGGGAGAGATAGCAATCAGCCCCAGCATTTT,TRBV6-1,15,NA,TRBJ1-5,few
CSAGVDYGYTF,TGCAGCGCGGGGGTCGACTATGGCTACACCTTC,TRBV29-1,11,NA,TRBJ1-2,NA
CASSFGLAAYNEQFF,TGTGCCAGCAGCTTTGGTCTAGCGGCCTACAATGAGCAGTTCTTC,TRBV7-6,15,TRBD2,TRBJ2-1,NA
CASSPTGALALDGYTF,TGCGCCAGCAGCCCGACAGGGGCGCTGGCCCTGGATGGCTACACCTTC,TRBV5-1,16,TRBD1,TRBJ1-2,once